One and the same sample provided the 9 T cell receptor beta chains below, sequenced in a study of blood T cell repertoires in COVID-19. This table comes from immunoSEQ multiplex PCR, and its TCRdb copy is limited to in-frame clones, with some not included. The table records 470,000 or so clones, roughly 85% of them present only once. Input material: peripheral blood. Receptor source: a human donor in a cohort sampled during active COVID-19.

The CDR3 sequence: CASSYAQGAEAFF. CDR3 coding DNA: TGTGCCAGCAGTTACGCGCAGGGGGCTGAAGCTTTCTTT. The V and J genes are TRBV6-6 and TRBJ1-1; 7 bases align to TRBD1. CDR1 MNHNY and CDR2 SVGAGI come from the germline V gene (reference sequence). V lost 2 bases and J lost 6; bases outside the gene matches: 3. This CDR3 has 13 residues.

This sequence joins TRBV5-1 and TRBJ2-2; 10 nucleotides agree with TRBD1. The CDR3 is 15 residues long. Trimming took 1 base from V and 6 from J; bases not matched to a gene: 3. Germline V gives CDR1 SGHRS, CDR2 YFSETQ. The CDR3: CASSLLGQGAGELFF. The CDR3 coding sequence is TGCGCCAGCAGCTTGTTAGGACAGGGGGCCGGGGAGCTGTTTTTT.

This rearrangement joins TRBV5-4 to TRBJ2-2; TRBD1 matches at 9 bases. This CDR3 is built from 16 residues. The germline V gene encodes CDR1 SGHNT and CDR2 YYREEE (reference sequence). With 6 bases clipped from V and 1 base from J, the junction kept 7 bases outside the gene matches. In DNA form, the CDR3 reads TGTGCCAGCAAACTTCCGGGACAGGGGAACACCGGGGAGCTGTTTTTT. This sequence encodes CASKLPGQGNTGELFF.

The chain's CDR3 is CASSLGGRYGYTF. CDR3 bases: TGTGCCAGCAGCCTCGGTGGTCGCTATGGCTACACCTTC. J is TRBJ1-2 and V is TRBV5-6; D not resolved. Trimming removed 4 bases at V and 4 bases at J, with 11 bases between. The CDR3 has 13 amino acids. Germline lookup yields CDR1 SGHDT and CDR2 YYEEEE.

V and J are TRBV18 and TRBJ2-1; 9 bases are a match to TRBD2. This CDR3 comprises 14 residues. Trimming removed 2 bases from V and 9 bases from J; junction bases left unmatched: 5. The germline V gene has CDR1 KGHSH and CDR2 LQKENI. CDR3 sequence: CASSPSGGYGEQFF. The CDR3 DNA is TGTGCCAGCTCACCAAGCGGGGGGTACGGTGAGCAGTTCTTC.

The chain links TRBV7-6 to TRBJ1-5; D is uncertain. The V gene's germline CDR1 is SGHVS and CDR2 FNYEAQ. CDR3 length: 15 residues. Trimming removed 3 bases at V and 0 bases at J, with 9 bases between. This CDR3 reads CASSLTHNSNQPQHF. DNA for the CDR3: TGTGCCAGCAGCTTGACACATAATAGCAATCAGCCCCAGCATTTT.

V usage is TRBV7-2 and J usage is TRBJ2-6; tentative D call: TRBD2 (5 bases). Germline V CDR1 and CDR2: SGHTA, FQGNSA. Between the trimmed V and J ends, which lost 5 bases and 0 bases, there was a span of 20 bases. The CDR3 extends over 19 amino acids. As DNA, the CDR3 is TGTGCCAGCAGCGGGCCGGAAGGCGGGCTGAACTCTGGGGCCAACGTCCTGACTTTC. Its translation is CASSGPEGGLNSGANVLTF.

V usage is TRBV19 and J usage is TRBJ2-2; D not resolved. V shed 3 bases and J shed 4 bases, with 3 bases lying between them. The CDR3 consists of 12 residues. In germline, CDR1 is LNHDA, CDR2 SQIVND (reference sequence). CDR3 sequence (DNA): TGTGCCAGTAGTATTCGCACCGGGGAGCTGTTTTTT. Its translation: CASSIRTGELFF.

The rearrangement links TRBV7-9 to TRBJ1-2, with 7 bases identical to TRBD1. The V gene's germline CDR1 is SEHNR and CDR2 FQNEAQ (reference sequence). V lost 1 base, J lost 2 bases, and 1 base stayed unmatched. The CDR3 is 14 residues long. The CDR3 nucleotides are TGTGCCAGCAGCTTAGAGACAGGGAACTATGGCTACACCTTC. Protein product: CASSLETGNYGYTF.